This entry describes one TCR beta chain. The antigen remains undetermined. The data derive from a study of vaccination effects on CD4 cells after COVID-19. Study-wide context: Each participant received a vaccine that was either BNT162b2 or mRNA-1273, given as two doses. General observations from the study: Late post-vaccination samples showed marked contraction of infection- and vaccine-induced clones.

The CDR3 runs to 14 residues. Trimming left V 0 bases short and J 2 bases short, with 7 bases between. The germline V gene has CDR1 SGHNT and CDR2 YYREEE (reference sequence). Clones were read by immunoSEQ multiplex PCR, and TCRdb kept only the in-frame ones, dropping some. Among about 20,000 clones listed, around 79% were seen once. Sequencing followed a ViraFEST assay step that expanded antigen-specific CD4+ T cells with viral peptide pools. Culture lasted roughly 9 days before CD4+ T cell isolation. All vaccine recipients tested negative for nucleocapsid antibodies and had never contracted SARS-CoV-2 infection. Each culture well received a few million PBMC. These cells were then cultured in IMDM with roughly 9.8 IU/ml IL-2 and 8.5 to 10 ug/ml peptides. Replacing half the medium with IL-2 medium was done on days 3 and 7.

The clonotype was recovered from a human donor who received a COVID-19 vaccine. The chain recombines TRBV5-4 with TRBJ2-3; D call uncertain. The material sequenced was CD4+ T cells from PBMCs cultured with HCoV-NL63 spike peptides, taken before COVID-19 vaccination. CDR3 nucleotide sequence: TGTGCCAGCAGCTTGGGCGGATACACAGATACGCAGTATTTT. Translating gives CASSLGGYTDTQYF.